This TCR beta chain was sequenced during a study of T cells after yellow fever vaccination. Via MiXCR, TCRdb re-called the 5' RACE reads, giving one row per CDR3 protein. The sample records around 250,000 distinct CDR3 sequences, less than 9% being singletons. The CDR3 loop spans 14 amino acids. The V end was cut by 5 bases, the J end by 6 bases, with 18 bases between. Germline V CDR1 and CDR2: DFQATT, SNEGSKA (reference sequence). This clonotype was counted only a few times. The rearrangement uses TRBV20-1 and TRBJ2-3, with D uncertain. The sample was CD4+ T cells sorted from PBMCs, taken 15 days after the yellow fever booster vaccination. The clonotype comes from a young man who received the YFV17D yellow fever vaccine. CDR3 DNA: TGCAGTGCTCGGCGCTCCCTTGATTTGGATACGCAGTATTTT. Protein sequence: CSARRSLDLDTQYF.